The text below deals with one TCR beta chain. Through a sample-barcoded 5' primer and a J-beta primer mix, a second PCR was run for roughly 7 to 11 cycles. No fewer than 2.5 million CDR3-containing paired-end reads came from each sample. TCRdb used MiXCR to reprocess the 5' RACE reads, holding one entry per CDR3 protein. The profile shows about 1.6 million distinct CDR3 sequences, around 35% of them singletons. This specimen comes from a study of blood T cells in healthy people across ages. The CDR3 is 13 amino acids. Germline V gene data show CDR1 as SQVTM and CDR2 as ANQGSEA. V dropped 7 bases and J dropped 1 base, with 11 bases sitting between them.

The chain recombines TRBV29-1 with TRBJ1-5; the D is unclear. This sequence was found in a woman in her twenties or thirties in good health. Sequencing was done on a sample of blood. The CDR3 region is CSATEGSNQPQHF. CDR3 in DNA: TGCAGCGCCACGGAAGGCAGCAATCAGCCCCAGCATTTT.